This is a list of T cell receptor beta chains from one sample in a study of technical replicates of blood from a few donors. Assay: immunoSEQ multiplex PCR; the TCRdb copy retains only in-frame clones and omits some. The table lists around 79,000 clones, roughly nine tenths of them singletons, with around 0.24% in the top ten. The material sequenced was T cells isolated from PBMCs. Receptors were obtained from a human donor in good health. Both conserved end residues are trimmed from each CDR3.

v_call cdr3_aa
TRBV28 ASSLMAGQGHTGELF
TRBV11-2 ASSPRHKETQY
TRBV7-9 ASSLEED
TRBV6-1 ASSEQAGQLHEQF
TRBV12-1 ASAAQRTNSYNEQF
TRBV7-9 ASSLGGLSDTGELF
TRBV18 ASSSVRGIEKLF
TRBV6-1 ASSWSGGQHTEAF
TRBV5-1 ASSLASLSSGYNEQF
TRBV6-5 ASSPTERDTIY
TRBV19 ASSIEGGRVTDTQY
TRBV30 AWMPSAAYEQY
TRBV6-6 ASSYPRGSSYEQY
TRBV28 ASKSGQAVKQY
TRBV2 ASSEGRGRGGYT
TRBV29-1 SVEMGNNEQF
TRBV9 ASSGQGLAGVYEQY
TRBV4-1 ASSPTHGANVLT
TRBV6-5 ASSYGDRWREQF
TRBV4-1 ASSQEGSGAGELF
TRBV4-1 ASSLGGAALNSPLH
TRBV10-1 ASRAGGSGNEQF
TRBV27 ASSLGHIGTDTQY
TRBV6-1 ASSEYGPGGQF
TRBV28 ASSSVSGGTDTQY
TRBV4-1 ASSPGRGGFYNEQF
TRBV5-1 ASSLVSGHLYEQY
TRBV27 ASSLQGPVNTEAF
TRBV29-1 SVDGESVGEQF
TRBV19 ASSDRTGMNTEAF
TRBV4-1 ASSQGDKGAGELF
TRBV5-1 ASSSVKGGTDTQY